The count of the clone carrying this T cell receptor beta chain is one. The antigen is unknown. 13 Jbeta primers and 60 Vbeta primers were used for the PCR. Method: immunoSEQ multiplex PCR; TCRdb's copy keeps in-frame clones and lacks some. This table holds hundreds of thousands of clones, 77% found once. The J segment lost 3 bases and the V segment lost 0 bases, leaving 3 bases of the junction unmatched. CDR3 length: 15 amino acids. The germline gives CDR1 MGHRA, CDR2 YSYEKL. The entry originates in a study of cytomegalovirus exposure and HLA in healthy donors. Study results and limitations: At a 0.05 false discovery rate, a later analysis found some 18,000 TCR beta sequences to be associated with HLA alleles.

The chain uses TRBV4-1 and TRBJ1-2, with 8 bases identical to TRBD1. The sequence was collected from a woman aged 55-70 years in good health and CMV-seropositive. Sequenced material: PBMCs. CDR3 region: CASSQEPGGYYGYTF. The CDR3 DNA is TGCGCCAGCAGCCAAGAACCAGGGGGCTACTATGGCTACACCTTC.